This T cell receptor (beta chain) originates from a study of CD8+CD57+ T cells in acquired aplastic anemia. Patients who underwent sequencing had shown CD8+CD57+ cell expansion by flow cytometry. Blood sampling was performed on the patients, and none of them had received therapy by then. The CDR3 totals 18 residues. Germline lookup yields CDR1 ENHRY and CDR2 SYGVKD. With V trimmed by 3 bases and J by 6 bases, 12 bases remained unmatched. Profiling that covered TCR beta VDJ and CDR3 relied on genomic DNA as its template. TCRdb fed the reads into MiXCR, producing one record per CDR3 protein. The repertoire holds about 120,000 distinct CDR3 sequences, approximately 61% seen once, with 25% to 30% in the top ten.

The rearrangement uses TRBV10-3 and TRBJ2-6, with TRBD1 identical over 9 bases. Sequencing was done on a sample of sorted CD4+, CD8+, or CD8+CD57+ T cells (not recorded which) from PBMCs. The sequence came from a human donor with aplastic anemia. The CDR3 nucleotides read TGTGCCATCAGTGATAGGGACAGGGTTCTTACTGCGGCCAACGTCCTGACTTTC. Protein: CAISDRDRVLTAANVLTF.